A single TCR beta chain is shown here with its context. CDR3 length: 14 residues. V trimming: 4 bases; J trimming: 5 bases; junction bases outside the gene matches: 5. Germline V gene data show CDR1 as MNHNY and CDR2 as SVGAGI (reference sequence). This entry comes from a study of control samples from healthy donors and cancer patients. Using immunoSEQ multiplex PCR, the repertoire was profiled, and TCRdb retains in-frame clones only, with some absent. The table shows 100,000 to 150,000 clones, with approximately 90% occurring only once. This rearrangement joins TRBV6-6 to TRBJ1-1; 9 bases line up with TRBD1. The clonotype comes from a man in his forties in good health. The sequenced sample was blood. This CDR3 is CASSSGTGKTEAFF. The DNA of the CDR3 is TGTGCCAGCAGTTCCGGGACAGGGAAAACTGAAGCTTTCTTT.